The source of this T cell receptor beta chain is a study of T cell repertoires in cytomegalovirus infection. Study at large: The public TCR beta signatures pointed to both CMV infection and matching HLA type.

Study-wide results and limits: The ex vivo response was dominated by HLA-C-restricted CMV-specific TCR beta clonotypes.

A note on this clonotype: Its antigen is unknown.

MiXCR was run by TCRdb on the reads, yielding one entry per CDR3 protein. The data show roughly 280,000 distinct CDR3 sequences, with roughly a fifth seen just once and 15% to 20% held by the top ten. The CDR3 is made up of 14 amino acids. V shed 6 bases and J shed 4 bases, with 12 bases lying between them. Germline V gene lookup returns CDR1 MNHNS and CDR2 SASEGT. The rearrangement joins TRBV6-1 to TRBJ1-4, with D maybe TRBD1 (6 bases). The sequenced sample was cultured PBMCs, obtained from culture after CMV antigen stimulation. This TCR was sampled from a human donor in good health (CMV status not recorded). Some clones in this sample may be carry-over from other donors' samples. CDR3 bases: TGTGCCAGCAGCCCGACAGGCTTTAATGAAAAACTGTTTTTT. Translation gives CASSPTGFNEKLFF.